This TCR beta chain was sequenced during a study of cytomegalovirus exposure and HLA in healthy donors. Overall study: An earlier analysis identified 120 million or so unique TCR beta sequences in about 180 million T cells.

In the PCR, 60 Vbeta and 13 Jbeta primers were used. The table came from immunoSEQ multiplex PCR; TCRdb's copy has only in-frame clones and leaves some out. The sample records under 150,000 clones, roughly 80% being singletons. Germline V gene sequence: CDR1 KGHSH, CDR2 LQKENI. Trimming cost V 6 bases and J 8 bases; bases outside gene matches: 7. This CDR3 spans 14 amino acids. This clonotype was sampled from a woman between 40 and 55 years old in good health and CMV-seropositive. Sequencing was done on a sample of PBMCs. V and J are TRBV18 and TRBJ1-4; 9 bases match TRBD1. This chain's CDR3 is CASSPDRGYEKLFF. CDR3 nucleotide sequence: TGTGCCAGCTCGCCGGACAGGGGATACGAAAAACTGTTTTTT.